A selection of T cell receptor beta chains follows, all from one sample in a study of monozygotic twins with inflammatory bowel disease. TCRdb reprocessed the 5' RACE reads, with one entry per CDR3 protein and no DNA. Found here are 420,000 or so distinct CDR3 sequences; the top ten clones hold 2% to 3%. The sequencing sample was made of blood. The receptor set was obtained from a human donor with ulcerative colitis or Crohn's disease, or a healthy co-twin of an affected twin (not recorded which). CDR3s include the opening cysteine and the closing phenylalanine or tryptophan.

v_call	j_call	cdr3_aa
TRBV10-3	TRBJ2-3	CAISRGTDTQYF
TRBV28	TRBJ1-2	CASSLLNGAYYGYTF
TRBV5-1	TRBJ2-1	CASSLGGNEQFF
TRBV10-3	TRBJ2-7	CAISEWTGSYEQYF
TRBV11-2	TRBJ2-2	CASSLFNRLTEALFF
TRBV2	TRBJ2-3	CASSEPGGADTQYF
TRBV20-1	TRBJ1-3	CSASQLPLSGNTIYF
TRBV12-3/TRBV12-4	TRBJ2-3	CASSSGLKGTDTQYF
TRBV12-3/TRBV12-4	TRBJ2-2	CASSPGTSGRGPNTGELFF
TRBV5-5	TRBJ1-4	CASSRTSSEKLFF
TRBV5-5	TRBJ1-4	CASRSGEQGESEKLFF
TRBV11-2	TRBJ2-5	CASSPPRGGAETQYF
TRBV5-1	TRBJ2-7	CASSRPGGDRDEQYF
TRBV20-1	TRBJ1-2	CSAGTPESATHSYTF
TRBV5-6	TRBJ2-3	CASSLKVASGSDTQYF
TRBV15	TRBJ1-1	CATSRVQGTGSTEAFF
TRBV7-2	TRBJ1-6	CASSVSGTPRLHF
TRBV5-1	TRBJ2-5	CASSLADGMTQYF
TRBV20-1	TRBJ2-1	CSARDTGLAGYNEQFF
TRBV6-5	TRBJ2-3	CASSYVPSGGADTQYF
TRBV11-2	TRBJ2-5	CASSLNLGGGFGETQYF
TRBV4-3	TRBJ2-1	CASSPGPPREQFF
TRBV5-8	TRBJ2-2	CASSLGTGVPLGFGELFF
TRBV4-3	TRBJ2-4	CASSQVVSSLAKNIQYF
TRBV15	TRBJ1-5	CATSRDIRDRGPQPQHF
TRBV6-1	TRBJ1-1	CAGLGGRAPFF
TRBV5-1	TRBJ1-2	CASSLDGAGGYTF
TRBV18	TRBJ2-3	CASSPPISGGPSTDTQYF
TRBV7-9	TRBJ1-1	CASSSHADPGLEAFF